Listed here is a single T cell receptor beta chain. The antigen it recognizes is unknown. No base qualities exist here, and no much larger clone lies one base off it. These data are taken from a study of CD8 T cells in Susac syndrome (dated by TCRdb to between 2018 and 2021). Regarding the study in general: Of the Susac syndrome patients who were sequenced, 5 or 6 had clinically active disease and roughly eight were in clinical remission. At blood withdrawal, Susac syndrome patients were therapy-naive, treated with corticosteroids (with IVIg additionally given to some), or treated with IVIg alone. Whether CD8+ T cell activation and differentiation in Susac syndrome was antigen driven was tested using repertoire sequencing. Broad study findings and their caveats: The study acknowledged that relatively few individuals were included in the TCR sequencing and HLA analysis. In the CD4+ T cell repertoire of Susac syndrome patients, clonal expansion was not detected.

RNA was extracted using the RNeasy kit, and about 0.45 to 1 ug of the RNA was reverse transcribed with random hexamers. TCR beta CDR3 regions were amplified with the immunoSEQ multiplex PCR assay covering 54 Vbeta and 13 Jbeta segments. PCR amplification bias was corrected by using a synthetic template baseline for primer optimization and computational correction. Per the authors' processing: Reads were annotated to V, D and J genes according to IMGT and were analyzed with immunoSEQ Analyzer, with only productive sequences retained. Clonality was computed as one minus Shannon entropy normalized by log2 of the number of productive unique sequences. For each patient and control, public and private clones were evaluated among the 100 most prevalent clones. Susac-specific clones were defined as absent from healthy and MS cohorts, around 970 published viral clones and other ImmuneACCESS disease sequences. TCRdb trimmed the raw reads at Q25, called clones with MiXCR and kept productive beta chains. Identical CDR3 protein sequences are pooled into one entry, listed with their most common genes and DNA. These V and J calls are TCRdb output, not the study's own analysis. The sample yields under 300,000 distinct CDR3 sequences; roughly 95% were counted once. Under 0.12% of the sample goes to the ten largest clones.

Trimmed from V: 3 bases; trimmed from J: 0 bases; junction bases lacking a gene match: 5. There are 15 amino acids in the CDR3, from cysteine to phenylalanine inclusive. Left in the record is the CDR3 DNA by itself, 45 bases read in frame from the first base. Peripheral blood CD8+ and CD4+ T cells from healthy donors, Susac syndrome patients and multiple sclerosis patients were profiled by high-throughput TCR beta sequencing. Recently defined diagnostic criteria for definite or probable disease were met by the Susac syndrome patients. Bulk CD8+ and CD4+ T cells were purified by magnetic negative isolation, whereas CD8+ TEMRA cells were enriched by FACS. Blood was drawn into EDTA tubes, processed within 24 hours, and PBMCs were isolated by density gradient centrifugation. PBMCs intended for TCR sequencing were cryopreserved in liquid nitrogen and thawed later in a water bath at 37 degrees C. The sorted or isolated CD4+, CD8+ and CD8+ TEMRA cells had a purity of 90% or higher.

The V and J segments used are TRBV12-3 or TRBV12-4 and TRBJ2-7, with 7 junctional bases fitting TRBD2. The sequenced sample consisted of CD4+ T cells from PBMCs. The TCR was taken from a human donor with Susac syndrome. The nucleotide sequence is TGTGCCAGCAGTTTGTCCCCGGGAGGCTCCTACGAGCAGTACTTC. The encoded protein is CASSLSPGGSYEQYF.